These 22 T cell receptor beta chains were sequenced from one sample in a study of T cell responses to AZD1222 COVID-19 vaccine. The repertoire was sequenced with immunoSEQ multiplex PCR; TCRdb's copy has only in-frame clones and lacks some. The sample records 100,000 to 120,000 clones, 82% being singletons. The sequencing here drew on peripheral blood, taken on day 0 of AZD1222 vaccination. These receptors all stem from an adult in good health.

With respect to this clone: Other DNA sequences within the sample encode an identical CDR3. This sequence joins TRBV20-1 and TRBJ1-2; D uncertain. The CDR3 extends over 13 amino acids. The germline V gene has CDR1 DFQATT and CDR2 SNEGSKA (reference sequence). With 3 bases removed from V and 4 bases from J, the gap between germline ends came to 12 bases. The CDR3 here is CSASLEGLYGYTF. The CDR3 DNA is TGCAGTGCTAGTTTAGAGGGCCTCTATGGCTACACCTTC.

In regard to this clone: The junction and the germline gene differ at one end; a read error may be behind it. The V and J genes are TRBV6-2 or TRBV6-3 and TRBJ1-1; unclear D gene. The CDR3 is 13 amino acids. Germline-derived CDR1 and CDR2 are MNHEY and SVGEGT. CDR3 bases: TGTGCCAGCGGTTACTCGGAGAACACTGAAGCTTTCTTT. Its protein is CASGYSENTEAFF.

The CDR3 sequence: CASKRAGNEQFF. The CDR3 region has the DNA TGTGCCAGCAAAAGGGCAGGCAATGAGCAGTTCTTC. This chain joins TRBV2 and TRBJ2-1; D is unresolved. CDR1 is SNHLY and CDR2 is FYNNEI in the germline V gene. The CDR3 has 12 residues. Trimming removed 7 bases from V and 6 bases from J, with 10 bases in between.

The chain employs TRBV27 and TRBJ1-2; TRBD1 matches at 9 bases. The length of the CDR3 is 13 residues. The germline gives CDR1 MNHEY, CDR2 SMNVEV (reference sequence). Losses at the gene ends were 7 bases for V and 6 bases for J; bases not matched to a gene: 6. The CDR3 DNA follows: TGTGCCAGCATGAGACAGGGGGAGAATGGCTACACCTTC. It yields the protein CASMRQGENGYTF.

The chain joins TRBV4-3 to TRBJ1-1; 8 bases fit TRBD1. This CDR3 region has 15 residues. V gave up 4 bases and J gave up 6 bases; unmatched junction bases: 10. Germline loops: CDR1 LGHNA, CDR2 YSLEER. The CDR3 sequence: CASSPGQGFIPEAFF. CDR3 bases: TGCGCCAGCAGCCCCGGACAGGGCTTCATACCTGAAGCTTTCTTT.

In its sample, this clone was seen a few times. This sequence joins TRBV12-3 or TRBV12-4 and TRBJ2-1, with TRBD2 identical over 8 bases. V lost 3 bases, J lost 9 bases, and 4 bases stayed unmatched. The CDR3 has 13 amino acids. The CDR3 here is CASSLAGGSEQFF. CDR3 nucleotide sequence: TGTGCCAGCAGTTTGGCGGGGGGCAGTGAGCAGTTCTTC.

The J gene is TRBJ2-1, the V gene TRBV6-5; a weak D match, TRBD2 (7 bases). This CDR3 is 13 amino acids long. Germline CDR1 MNHEY, CDR2 SVGAGI. V was trimmed by 5 bases and J by 13 bases, leaving 18 bases between them. As DNA, the CDR3 is TGTGCCAGCAGTCTGACCCGGGGGGCCTTTCAGTTCTTC. Amino acid sequence: CASSLTRGAFQFF.

This chain links TRBV10-3 with TRBJ1-1, with D possibly being TRBD1 (5 bases). Between the trimmed V and J ends, which lost 4 bases and 4 bases, there was a span of 13 bases. The CDR3 loop spans 14 amino acids. The V gene's germline CDR1 is ENHRY and CDR2 SYGVKD. The CDR3 coding sequence is TGTGCCATCAGTGGAGTCAAGGGGTTCACTGAAGCTTTCTTT. Residues: CAISGVKGFTEAFF.

The genes are TRBV7-2 and TRBJ1-2, with D unclear. V lost 1 base and J lost 6, with 9 bases in between. Germline-derived CDR1 and CDR2 are SGHTA and FQGNSA. This CDR3 has 13 amino acids. The CDR3 is CASSLGGSNGYTF. The CDR3 region has the DNA TGTGCCAGCAGCTTAGGTGGTTCTAATGGCTACACCTTC.

This chain joins TRBV10-3 and TRBJ2-7, with TRBD1 matching over 10 bases. Losses at the gene ends were 2 bases for V and 4 bases for J; bases not matched to a gene: 8. There are 16 residues in the CDR3. Looked up from germline, CDR1 is ENHRY and CDR2 is SYGVKD. CDR3: CAISELTGGAGYEQYF. CDR3 nucleotides: TGTGCCATCAGTGAGCTGACAGGGGGCGCTGGGTACGAGCAGTACTTC.

The V call is TRBV18, the J call TRBJ2-7; 10 nucleotides align to TRBD1. J lost 4 bases, V lost 6 bases, and 12 bases had no gene match. CDR3 length equals 16 residues. Germline CDR1 reads KGHSH; CDR2 reads LQKENI. CDR3 loop: CASSTGTGAQKYEQYF. The CDR3 nucleotides read TGTGCCAGCTCCACCGGGACAGGGGCCCAGAAATACGAGCAGTACTTC.

This clone was counted once. The chain links TRBV9 to TRBJ2-6; D may be TRBD2 (5 bases). In germline, CDR1 is SGDLS, CDR2 YYNGEE. Trimming pared 4 bases from V and 0 bases from J, leaving 8 bases between. This CDR3 has 15 amino acids. The CDR3 DNA sequence: TGTGCCAGCAGCCTGGGGAGCTCTGGGGCCAACGTCCTGACTTTC. Translation gives CASSLGSSGANVLTF. The whole variable domain, remainder taken from reference TRBV9 and TRBJ2-6, is DSGVTQTPKHLITATGQRVTLRCSPRSGDLSVYWYQQSLDQGLQFLIQYYNGEERAKGNILERFSAQQFPDLHSELNLSSLELGDSALYFCASSLGSSGANVLTFGAGSRLTVL.

The rearrangement uses TRBV9 and TRBJ2-3, with D unresolved. The germline CDR1 and CDR2 sequences are SGDLS and YYNGEE. The V gene lost 1 base and the J gene lost 5 bases, with 5 bases spanning the gap. The CDR3 is made up of 12 amino acids. CDR3 amino acids: CASSVSGDTQYF. The CDR3 DNA is TGTGCCAGCAGCGTAAGTGGAGATACGCAGTATTTT.

The rearrangement links TRBV11-2 to TRBJ2-7; TRBD2 might be the D (7 bases). The CDR3 sequence is 15 residues long. V lost 1 base and J 5 bases, leaving 15 bases between the germline ends. Germline V gene lookup returns CDR1 SGHAT and CDR2 FQNNGV. The CDR3 sequence is CASSLVTGGPDEQYF. The DNA for the CDR3 is TGTGCCAGCAGCTTAGTAACGGGGGGCCCGGACGAGCAGTACTTC.

This clone turned up a few times. The chain links TRBV6-5 to TRBJ1-2; 8 nucleotides agree with TRBD1. J gave up 1 base and V 2 bases, and 3 bases lay outside the gene matches. This CDR3 comprises 15 residues. Germline CDR1 and CDR2: MNHEY and SVGAGI. CDR3: CASSYPGTGNYGYTF. CDR3 nucleotide sequence: TGTGCCAGCAGTTACCCGGGGACAGGTAACTATGGCTACACCTTC.

J is TRBJ1-3 and V is TRBV7-6; D is perhaps TRBD1 (5 bases). Trimming took 0 bases from V and 2 from J, leaving 11 bases between them. The CDR3 totals 16 residues. The V gene's germline CDR1 is SGHVS and CDR2 FNYEAQ. The CDR3 sequence: CASSLAQGRAGNTIYF. The CDR3 bases are TGTGCCAGCAGCTTAGCGCAGGGAAGGGCTGGAAACACCATATATTTT.

In this sample, this clone turned up once. The chain joins TRBV7-6 to TRBJ1-6; 8 bases agree with TRBD1. Germline V gene sequence: CDR1 SGHVS, CDR2 FNYEAQ. V dropped 5 bases and J dropped 6; count of bases not matched to a gene: 6. The CDR3 consists of 15 residues. CDR3 amino acids: CASSAGQGLNSPLHF. For the CDR3, the DNA is TGTGCCAGCAGCGCTGGACAGGGTCTTAATTCACCCCTCCACTTT.

The chain couples TRBV5-1 to TRBJ2-3; no firm D call. This CDR3 contains 11 residues. In germline, CDR1 is SGHRS, CDR2 YFSETQ. The V end was cut by 7 bases, the J end by 6 bases, with 9 bases between. CDR3 loop: CASRVEDTQYF. For the CDR3, the DNA is TGCGCCAGCCGGGTGGAGGATACGCAGTATTTT.

The V and J genes are TRBV2 and TRBJ1-4; the D gene is possibly TRBD1 (6 bases). Germline CDR1 is SNHLY and CDR2 is FYNNEI. The CDR3 spans 15 residues. V lost 6 bases and J lost 7, with 18 bases in between. In DNA form, the CDR3 reads TGTGCCAGCAGGCTTTCTGGGGGGGCGGTTGAAAAACTGTTTTTT. As protein: CASRLSGGAVEKLFF.

This clone has a handful of counts. The V gene is TRBV2, the J gene TRBJ2-5, with TRBD2 identical over 15 bases. Losses at the gene ends were 4 bases for V and 4 bases for J; bases not matched to a gene: 1. Germline assignment: CDR1 SNHLY and CDR2 FYNNEI. This CDR3 contains 15 residues. This CDR3 is CASSGTSGGGETQYF. DNA of the CDR3: TGTGCCAGCAGTGGGACTAGCGGGGGGGGAGAGACCCAGTACTTC. The complete variable domain, with remaining parts taken from reference TRBV2 and TRBJ2-5, reads EPEVTQTPSHQVTQMGQEVILRCVPISNHLYFYWYRQILGQKVEFLVSFYNNEISEKSEIFDDQFSVERPDGSNFTLKIRSTKLEDSAMYFCASSGTSGGGETQYFGPGTRLLVL.

This clone is a singleton in its sample. The CDR3 DNA sequence: TGTGCCAGCACTCCGGGCTTAACATCGGGTGAGCAGTTCTTC. Protein sequence: CASTPGLTSGEQFF. The chain is built from TRBV3-1 (or the pseudogene TRBV3-2) and TRBJ2-1, with unresolved D. The CDR3 sequence is 14 residues long. Trimming shortened V by 7 bases and J by 9 bases, and 19 bases separated the two germline ends. Germline V CDR1 and CDR2: LGHDT, YNNKEL (reference sequence).

This clone was detected once. The chain uses TRBV4-1 and TRBJ1-1, with D tentatively TRBD1 (5 bases). The length of the CDR3 is 16 residues. Per the germline V gene, CDR1 is MGHRA and CDR2 is YSYEKL. Trimming took off 3 bases at V and 3 bases at J, with 17 bases between the two ends. This CDR3 is CASSQLVYEGDTEAFF. CDR3 nucleotide sequence: TGCGCCAGCAGCCAGCTGGTTTACGAAGGGGACACTGAAGCTTTCTTT.